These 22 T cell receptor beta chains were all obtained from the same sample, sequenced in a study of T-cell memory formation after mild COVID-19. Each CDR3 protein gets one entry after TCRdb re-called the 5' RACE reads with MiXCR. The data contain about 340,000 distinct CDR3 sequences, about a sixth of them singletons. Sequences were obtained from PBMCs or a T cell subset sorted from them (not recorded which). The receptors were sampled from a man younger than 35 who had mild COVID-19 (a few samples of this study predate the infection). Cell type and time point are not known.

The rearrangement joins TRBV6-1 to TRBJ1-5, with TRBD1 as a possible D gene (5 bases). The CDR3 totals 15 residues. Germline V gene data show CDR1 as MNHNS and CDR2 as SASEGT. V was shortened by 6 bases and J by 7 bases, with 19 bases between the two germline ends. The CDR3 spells CASSVRDLHQQPQHF. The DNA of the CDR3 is TGTGCCAGCAGCGTCCGGGACCTACACCAACAGCCCCAGCATTTT.

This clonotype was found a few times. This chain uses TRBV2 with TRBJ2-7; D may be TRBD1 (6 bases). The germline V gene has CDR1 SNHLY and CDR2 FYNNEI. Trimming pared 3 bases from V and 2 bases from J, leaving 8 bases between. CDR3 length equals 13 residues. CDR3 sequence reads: CASSDGTTYEQYV. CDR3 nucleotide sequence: TGTGCCAGCAGTGACGGGACAACCTACGAGCAGTACGTC.

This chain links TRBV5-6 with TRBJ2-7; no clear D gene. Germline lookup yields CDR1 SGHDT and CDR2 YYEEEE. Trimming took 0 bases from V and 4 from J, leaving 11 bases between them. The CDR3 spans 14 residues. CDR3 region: CASSLGHGLYEQYV. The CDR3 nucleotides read TGTGCCAGCAGCTTGGGACACGGGCTATACGAGCAGTACGTC.

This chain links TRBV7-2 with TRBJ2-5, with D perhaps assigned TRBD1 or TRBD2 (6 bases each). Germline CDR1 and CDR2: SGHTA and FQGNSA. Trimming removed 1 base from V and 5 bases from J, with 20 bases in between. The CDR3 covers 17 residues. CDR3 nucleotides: TGTGCCAGCAGCTTAGGGGGGGCTCAGGGCAATTTTGAGACCCAGTACTTC. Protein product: CASSLGGAQGNFETQYF.

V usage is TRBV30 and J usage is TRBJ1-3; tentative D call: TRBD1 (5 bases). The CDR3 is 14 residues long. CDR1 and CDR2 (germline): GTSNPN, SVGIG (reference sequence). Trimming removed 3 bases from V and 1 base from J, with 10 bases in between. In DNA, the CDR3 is TGTGCCTGGAGCCCAGGGTTTTCTGGAAACACCATATATTTT. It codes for CAWSPGFSGNTIYF.

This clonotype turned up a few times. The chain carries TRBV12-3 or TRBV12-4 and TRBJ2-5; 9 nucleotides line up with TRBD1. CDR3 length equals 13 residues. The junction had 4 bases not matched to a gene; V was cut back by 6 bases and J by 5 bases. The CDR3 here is CASRNRGLETQYF. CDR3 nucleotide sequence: TGTGCCAGCAGAAACAGGGGGCTTGAGACCCAGTACTTC.

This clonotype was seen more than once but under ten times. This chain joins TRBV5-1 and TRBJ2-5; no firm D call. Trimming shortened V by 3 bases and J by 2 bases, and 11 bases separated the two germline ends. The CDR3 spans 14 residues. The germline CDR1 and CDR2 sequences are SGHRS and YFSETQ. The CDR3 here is CASSSMTNQETQYF. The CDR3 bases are TGCGCCAGCAGCTCTATGACCAATCAAGAGACCCAGTACTTC.

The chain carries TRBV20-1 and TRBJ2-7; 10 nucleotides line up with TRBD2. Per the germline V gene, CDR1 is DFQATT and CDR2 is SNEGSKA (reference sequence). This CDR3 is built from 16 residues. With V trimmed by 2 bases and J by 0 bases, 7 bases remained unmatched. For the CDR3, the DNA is TGCAGTGCTAGATCCCTAGCGGGGGCCGGCTCCTACGAGCAGTACTTC. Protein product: CSARSLAGAGSYEQYF.

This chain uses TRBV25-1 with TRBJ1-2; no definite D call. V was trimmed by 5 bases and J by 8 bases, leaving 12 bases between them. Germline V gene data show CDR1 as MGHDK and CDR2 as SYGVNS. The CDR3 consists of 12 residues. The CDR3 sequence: CASSRLVGGYTF. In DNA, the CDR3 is TGTGCCAGCAGTCGCCTGGTCGGGGGCTACACCTTC.

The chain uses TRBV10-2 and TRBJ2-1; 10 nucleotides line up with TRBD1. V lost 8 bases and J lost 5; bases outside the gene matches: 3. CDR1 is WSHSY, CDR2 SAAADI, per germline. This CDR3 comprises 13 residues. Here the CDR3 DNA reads TGCGCCAGCGGACAGGGGGAAAACAATGAGCAGTTCTTC. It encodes CASGQGENNEQFF.

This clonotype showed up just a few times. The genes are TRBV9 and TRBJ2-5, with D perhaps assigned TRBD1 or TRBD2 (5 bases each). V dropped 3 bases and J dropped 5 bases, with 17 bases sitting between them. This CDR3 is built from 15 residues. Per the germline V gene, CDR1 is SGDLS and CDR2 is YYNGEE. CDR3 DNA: TGTGCCAGCAGCGCGAAGGGGACGGACCTGGAGACCCAGTACTTC. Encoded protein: CASSAKGTDLETQYF.

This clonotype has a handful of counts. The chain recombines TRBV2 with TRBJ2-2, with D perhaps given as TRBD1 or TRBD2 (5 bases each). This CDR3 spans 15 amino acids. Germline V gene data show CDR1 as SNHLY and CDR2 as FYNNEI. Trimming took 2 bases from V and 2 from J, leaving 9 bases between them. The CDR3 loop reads CASSELGPNTGELFF. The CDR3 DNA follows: TGTGCCAGCAGTGAATTGGGACCAAACACCGGGGAGCTGTTTTTT.

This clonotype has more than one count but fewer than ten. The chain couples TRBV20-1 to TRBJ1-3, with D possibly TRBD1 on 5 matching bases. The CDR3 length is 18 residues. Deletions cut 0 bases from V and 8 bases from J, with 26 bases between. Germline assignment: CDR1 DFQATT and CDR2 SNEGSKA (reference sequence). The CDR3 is CSARDIRRLGTEEDTIYF. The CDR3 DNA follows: TGCAGTGCTAGAGACATTCGCCGCCTTGGGACCGAGGAGGACACCATATATTTT.

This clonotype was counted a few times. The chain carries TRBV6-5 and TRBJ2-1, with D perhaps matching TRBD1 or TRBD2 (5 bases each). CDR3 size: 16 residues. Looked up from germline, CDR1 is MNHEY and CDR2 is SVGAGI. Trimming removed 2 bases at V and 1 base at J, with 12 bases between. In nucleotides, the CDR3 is TGTGCCAGCAGTTACCGGGGCCTGAGGTCCTACAATGAGCAGTTCTTC. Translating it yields CASSYRGLRSYNEQFF.

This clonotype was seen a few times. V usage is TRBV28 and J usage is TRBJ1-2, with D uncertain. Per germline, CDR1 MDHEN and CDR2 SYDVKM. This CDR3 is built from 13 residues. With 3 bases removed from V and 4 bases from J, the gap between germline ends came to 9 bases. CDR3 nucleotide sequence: TGTGCCAGCAGTTTGAAAGGGTTCTATGGCTACACCTTC. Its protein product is CASSLKGFYGYTF.

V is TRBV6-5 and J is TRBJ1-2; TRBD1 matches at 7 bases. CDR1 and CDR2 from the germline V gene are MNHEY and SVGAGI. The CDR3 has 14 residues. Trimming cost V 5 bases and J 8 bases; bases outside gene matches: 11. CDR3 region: CASSRGQAGGGYTF. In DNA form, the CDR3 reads TGTGCCAGCAGTCGAGGACAGGCCGGGGGCGGCTACACCTTC.

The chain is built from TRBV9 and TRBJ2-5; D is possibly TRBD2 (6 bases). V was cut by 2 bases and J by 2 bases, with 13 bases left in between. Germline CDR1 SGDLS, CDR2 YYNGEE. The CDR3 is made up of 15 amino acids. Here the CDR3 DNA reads TGTGCCAGCAGCGTTGCTTCTAGCGTACAAGAGACCCAGTACTTC. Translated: CASSVASSVQETQYF.

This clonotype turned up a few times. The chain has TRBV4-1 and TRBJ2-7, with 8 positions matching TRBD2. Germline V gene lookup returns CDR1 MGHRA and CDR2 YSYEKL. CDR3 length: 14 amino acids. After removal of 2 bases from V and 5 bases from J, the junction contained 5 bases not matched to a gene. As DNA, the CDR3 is TGCGCCAGCAGCCAAAGACGGGGGGGCCACGAGCAGTACTTC. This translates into CASSQRRGGHEQYF.

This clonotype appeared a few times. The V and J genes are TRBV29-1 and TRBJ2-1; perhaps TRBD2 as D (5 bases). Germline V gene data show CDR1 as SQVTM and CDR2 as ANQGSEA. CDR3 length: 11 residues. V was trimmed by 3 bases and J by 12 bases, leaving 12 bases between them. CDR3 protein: CSVEWGVGQFF. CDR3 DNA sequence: TGCAGCGTTGAGTGGGGAGTAGGGCAGTTCTTC.

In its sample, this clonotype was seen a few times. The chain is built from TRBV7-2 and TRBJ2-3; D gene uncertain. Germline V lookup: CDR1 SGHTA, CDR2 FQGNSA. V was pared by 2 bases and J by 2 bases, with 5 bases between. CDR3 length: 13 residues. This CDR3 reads CASSLSLTDTQYF. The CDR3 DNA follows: TGTGCCAGCAGCTTAAGCCTCACAGATACGCAGTATTTT.

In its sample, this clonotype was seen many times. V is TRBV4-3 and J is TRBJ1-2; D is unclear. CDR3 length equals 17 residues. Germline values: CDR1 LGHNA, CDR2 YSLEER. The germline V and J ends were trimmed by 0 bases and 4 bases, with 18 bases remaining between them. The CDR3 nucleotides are TGCGCCAGCAGCCAAGAGAGGCAGCAAATTTCAAGCTATGGCTACACCTTC. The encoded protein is CASSQERQQISSYGYTF.

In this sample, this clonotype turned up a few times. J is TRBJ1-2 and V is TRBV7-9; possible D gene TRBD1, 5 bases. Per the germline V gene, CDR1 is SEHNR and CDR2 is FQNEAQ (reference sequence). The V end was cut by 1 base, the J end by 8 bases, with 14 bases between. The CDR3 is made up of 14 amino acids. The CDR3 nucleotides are TGTGCCAGCAGCTTAGAAGGCGAGGGGCCGGGCTACACCTTC. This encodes CASSLEGEGPGYTF.